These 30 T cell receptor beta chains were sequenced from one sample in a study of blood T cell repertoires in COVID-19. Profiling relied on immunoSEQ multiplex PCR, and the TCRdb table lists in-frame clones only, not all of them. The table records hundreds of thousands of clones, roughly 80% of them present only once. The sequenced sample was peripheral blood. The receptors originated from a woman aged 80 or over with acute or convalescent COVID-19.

CDR3: CASSLPGQGRRRGYEQYF. The CDR3 DNA follows: TGTGCCAGCAGCTTACCGGGACAGGGAAGGAGAAGAGGCTACGAGCAGTACTTC. The V gene is TRBV5-4, the J gene TRBJ2-7; 9 bases are shared with TRBD1. V gave up 2 bases and J gave up 3 bases; unmatched junction bases: 15. CDR3 length: 18 residues. Germline CDR1 reads SGHNT; CDR2 reads YYREEE (reference sequence).

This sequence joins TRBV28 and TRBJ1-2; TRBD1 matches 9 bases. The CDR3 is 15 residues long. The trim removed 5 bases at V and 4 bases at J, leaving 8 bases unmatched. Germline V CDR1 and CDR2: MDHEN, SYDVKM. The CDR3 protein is CASSRAGQGVYGYTF. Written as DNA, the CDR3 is TGTGCCAGCAGTCGGGCGGGACAGGGAGTCTATGGCTACACCTTC.

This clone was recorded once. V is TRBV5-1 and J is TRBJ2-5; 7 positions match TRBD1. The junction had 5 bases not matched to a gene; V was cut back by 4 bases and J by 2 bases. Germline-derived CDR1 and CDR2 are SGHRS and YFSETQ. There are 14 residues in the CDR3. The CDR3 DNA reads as TGCGCCAGCAGCATCAAGACAGGGCAAGAGACCCAGTACTTC. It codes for CASSIKTGQETQYF.

The CDR3 sequence: CAISETGQGAGNEQFF. The DNA of the CDR3 is TGTGCCATCAGTGAGACCGGACAGGGGGCAGGTAATGAGCAGTTCTTC. The chain joins TRBV10-3 to TRBJ2-1; TRBD1 aligns across 11 bases. Trimming took 2 bases from V and 7 from J; bases not matched to a gene: 7. Germline values: CDR1 ENHRY, CDR2 SYGVKD. The CDR3 sequence is 16 residues long.

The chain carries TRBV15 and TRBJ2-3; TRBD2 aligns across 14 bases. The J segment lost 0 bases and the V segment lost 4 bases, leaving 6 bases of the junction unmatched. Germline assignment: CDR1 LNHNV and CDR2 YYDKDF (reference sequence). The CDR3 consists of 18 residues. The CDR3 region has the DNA TGTGCCACCAGCATCCGGACTAGCGGGGGGTTAAGCACAGATACGCAGTATTTT. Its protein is CATSIRTSGGLSTDTQYF.

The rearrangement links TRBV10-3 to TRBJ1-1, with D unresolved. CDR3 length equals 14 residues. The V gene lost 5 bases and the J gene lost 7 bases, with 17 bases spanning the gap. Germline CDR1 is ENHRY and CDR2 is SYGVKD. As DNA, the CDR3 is TGTGCCATCAGTCCCTCGACCGGAGGCTTTGAAGCTTTCTTT. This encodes CAISPSTGGFEAFF.

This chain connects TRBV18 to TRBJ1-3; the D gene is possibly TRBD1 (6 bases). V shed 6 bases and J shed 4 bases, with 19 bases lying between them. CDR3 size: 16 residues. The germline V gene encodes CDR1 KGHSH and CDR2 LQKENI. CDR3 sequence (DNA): TGTGCCAGCTCTCTGACAGGACCCGGCGCGGGAAACACCATATATTTT. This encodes CASSLTGPGAGNTIYF.

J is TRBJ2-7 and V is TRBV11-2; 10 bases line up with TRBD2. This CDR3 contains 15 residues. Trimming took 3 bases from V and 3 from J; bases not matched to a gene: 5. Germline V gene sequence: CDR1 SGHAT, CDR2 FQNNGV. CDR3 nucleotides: TGTGCCAGCAGCTTCGGACTAGCGGCTAGCTACGAGCAGTACTTC. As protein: CASSFGLAASYEQYF.

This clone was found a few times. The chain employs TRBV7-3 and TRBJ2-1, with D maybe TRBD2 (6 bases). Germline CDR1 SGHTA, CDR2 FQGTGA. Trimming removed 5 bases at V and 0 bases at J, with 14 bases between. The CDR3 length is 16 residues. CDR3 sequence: CASSLGAGSSYNEQFF. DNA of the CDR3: TGTGCCAGCAGCCTAGGCGCGGGGAGCTCCTACAATGAGCAGTTCTTC.

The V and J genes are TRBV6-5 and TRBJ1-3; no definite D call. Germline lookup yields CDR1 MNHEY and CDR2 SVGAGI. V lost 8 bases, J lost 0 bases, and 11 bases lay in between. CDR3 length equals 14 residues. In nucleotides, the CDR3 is TGTGCCAGCCTGAGGGCCAGCTCTGGAAACACCATATATTTT. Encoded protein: CASLRASSGNTIYF.

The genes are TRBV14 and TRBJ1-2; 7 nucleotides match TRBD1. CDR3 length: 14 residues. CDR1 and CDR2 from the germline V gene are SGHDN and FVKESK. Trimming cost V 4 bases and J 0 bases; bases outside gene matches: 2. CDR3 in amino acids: CASSPGTANYGYTF. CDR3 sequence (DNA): TGTGCCAGCAGCCCTGGGACAGCTAACTATGGCTACACCTTC.

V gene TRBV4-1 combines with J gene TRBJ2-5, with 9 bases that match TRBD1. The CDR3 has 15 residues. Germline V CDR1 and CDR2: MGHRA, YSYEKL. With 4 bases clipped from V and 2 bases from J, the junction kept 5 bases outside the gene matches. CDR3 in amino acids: CASSLPGQGQETQYF. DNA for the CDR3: TGCGCCAGCAGCCTACCGGGACAGGGTCAAGAGACCCAGTACTTC.

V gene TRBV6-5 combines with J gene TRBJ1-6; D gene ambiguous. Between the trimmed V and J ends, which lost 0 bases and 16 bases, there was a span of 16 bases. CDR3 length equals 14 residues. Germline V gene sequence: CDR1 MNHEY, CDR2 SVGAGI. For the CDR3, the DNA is TGTGCCAGCAGTTACTCGACTAATTCGGGAGGACTCCACTTT. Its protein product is CASSYSTNSGGLHF.

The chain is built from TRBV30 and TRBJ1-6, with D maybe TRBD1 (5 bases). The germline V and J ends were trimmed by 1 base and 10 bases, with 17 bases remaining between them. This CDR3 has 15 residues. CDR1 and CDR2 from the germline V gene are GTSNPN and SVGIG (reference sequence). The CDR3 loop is CAWSDRTGYGSPLHF. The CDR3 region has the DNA TGTGCCTGGAGTGATCGAACAGGCTACGGCTCACCCCTCCACTTT.

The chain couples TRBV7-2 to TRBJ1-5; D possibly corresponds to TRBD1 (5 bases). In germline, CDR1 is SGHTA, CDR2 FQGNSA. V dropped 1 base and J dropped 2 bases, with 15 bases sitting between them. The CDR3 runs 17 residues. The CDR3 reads CASSLVFDSAGNQPQHF. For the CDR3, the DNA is TGTGCCAGCAGCTTAGTATTCGACAGTGCGGGCAATCAGCCCCAGCATTTT.

CDR3 DNA: TGTGCCAGCAGCCCCCGGACAGGGGGCTTGACCGGGGAGCTGTTTTTT. Its protein is CASSPRTGGLTGELFF. The chain recombines TRBV3-1 (or the pseudogene TRBV3-2) with TRBJ2-2; 11 nucleotides match TRBD1. This CDR3 contains 16 residues. CDR1 and CDR2 (germline): LGHDT, YNNKEL (reference sequence). Trimming removed 4 bases from V and 5 bases from J; junction bases left unmatched: 6.

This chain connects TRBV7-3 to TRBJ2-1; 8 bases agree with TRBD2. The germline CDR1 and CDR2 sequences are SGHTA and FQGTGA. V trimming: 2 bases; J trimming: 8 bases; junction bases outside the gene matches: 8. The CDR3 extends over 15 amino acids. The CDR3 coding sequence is TGTGCCAGCAGCTTACAAAGCGGGAGAGGTGATGAGCAGTTCTTC. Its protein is CASSLQSGRGDEQFF.

The CDR3: CASSETAGLAGVGYTF. Written as DNA, the CDR3 is TGTGCCAGCAGCGAAACAGCGGGTTTGGCCGGCGTAGGCTACACCTTC. The rearrangement links TRBV9 to TRBJ1-2; D not resolved. The CDR3 loop spans 16 amino acids. V was trimmed by 3 bases and J by 8 bases, leaving 23 bases between them. The V gene's germline CDR1 is SGDLS and CDR2 YYNGEE.

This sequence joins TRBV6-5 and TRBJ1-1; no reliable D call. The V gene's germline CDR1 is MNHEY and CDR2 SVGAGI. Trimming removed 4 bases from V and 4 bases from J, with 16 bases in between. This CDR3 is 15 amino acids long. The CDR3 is CASSSASHFGTEAFF. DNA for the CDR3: TGTGCCAGCAGTTCCGCCTCTCACTTCGGCACTGAAGCTTTCTTT.

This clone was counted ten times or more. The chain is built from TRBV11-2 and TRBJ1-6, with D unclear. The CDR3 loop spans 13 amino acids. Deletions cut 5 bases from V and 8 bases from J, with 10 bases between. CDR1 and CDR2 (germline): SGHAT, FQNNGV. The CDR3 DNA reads TGTGCCAGCAGCCGGACGAGGGATTCACCCCTCCACTTT. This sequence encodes CASSRTRDSPLHF.

CDR3 amino acids: CSVQGNTEAFF. CDR3 coding DNA: TGCAGCGTACAGGGTAACACTGAAGCTTTCTTT. The gene calls are TRBV29-1 and TRBJ1-1; TRBD1 might be the D (6 bases). This CDR3 spans 11 amino acids. Germline V gene sequence: CDR1 SQVTM, CDR2 ANQGSEA. V was clipped by 6 bases and J by 2 bases, with 7 bases between them. Filled out from reference TRBV29-1 and TRBJ1-1, the complete variable domain reads SAVISQKPSRDICQRGTSLTIQCQVDSQVTMMFWYRQQPGQSLTLIATANQGSEATYESGFVIDKFPISRPNLTFSTLTVSNMSPEDSSIYLCSVQGNTEAFFGQGTRLTVV.

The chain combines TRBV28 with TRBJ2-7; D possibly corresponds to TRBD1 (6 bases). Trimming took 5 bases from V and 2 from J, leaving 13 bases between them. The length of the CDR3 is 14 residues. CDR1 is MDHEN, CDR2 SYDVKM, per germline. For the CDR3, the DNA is TGTGCCAGCAGTGATCCCCAGGGGACCTACGAGCAGTACTTC. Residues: CASSDPQGTYEQYF.

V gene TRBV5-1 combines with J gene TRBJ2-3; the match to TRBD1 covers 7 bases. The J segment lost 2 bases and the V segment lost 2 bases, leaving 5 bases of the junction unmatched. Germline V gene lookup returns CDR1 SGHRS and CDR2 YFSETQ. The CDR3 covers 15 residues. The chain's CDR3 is CASSFEGAATDTQYF. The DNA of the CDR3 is TGCGCCAGCAGCTTCGAGGGGGCGGCCACAGATACGCAGTATTTT.

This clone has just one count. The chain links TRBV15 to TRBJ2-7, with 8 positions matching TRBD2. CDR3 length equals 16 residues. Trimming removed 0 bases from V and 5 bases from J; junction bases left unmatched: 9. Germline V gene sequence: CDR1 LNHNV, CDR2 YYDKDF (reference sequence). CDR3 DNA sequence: TGTGCCACCAGCAGAGATCAGGTAGCGGGGATCGACGAGCAGTACTTC. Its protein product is CATSRDQVAGIDEQYF.

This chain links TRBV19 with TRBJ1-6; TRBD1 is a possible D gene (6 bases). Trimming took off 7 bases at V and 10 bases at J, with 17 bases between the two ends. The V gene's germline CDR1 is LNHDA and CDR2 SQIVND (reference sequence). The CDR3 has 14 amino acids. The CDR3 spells CASTDDRLRSPLHF. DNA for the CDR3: TGTGCCAGTACCGACGACAGGTTGCGCTCACCCCTCCACTTT.

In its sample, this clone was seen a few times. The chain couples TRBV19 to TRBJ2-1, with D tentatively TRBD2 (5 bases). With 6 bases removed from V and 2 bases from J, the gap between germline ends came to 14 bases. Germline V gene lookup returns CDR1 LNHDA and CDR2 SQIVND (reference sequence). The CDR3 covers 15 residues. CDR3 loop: CASRPRLSAYNEQFF. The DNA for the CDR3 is TGTGCCAGTAGGCCCCGACTAAGCGCCTACAATGAGCAGTTCTTC.

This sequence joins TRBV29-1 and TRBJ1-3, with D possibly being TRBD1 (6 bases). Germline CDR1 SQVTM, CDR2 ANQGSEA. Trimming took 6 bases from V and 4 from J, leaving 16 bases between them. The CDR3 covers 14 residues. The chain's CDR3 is CSVEQGTGGNTIYF. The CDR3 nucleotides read TGCAGCGTAGAACAGGGAACCGGCGGAAACACCATATATTTT.

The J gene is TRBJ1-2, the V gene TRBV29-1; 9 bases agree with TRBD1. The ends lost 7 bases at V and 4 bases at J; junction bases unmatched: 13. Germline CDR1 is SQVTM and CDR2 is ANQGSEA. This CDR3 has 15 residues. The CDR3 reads CSARGQGTSSYGYTF. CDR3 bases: TGCAGCGCTAGGGGACAGGGAACTAGTAGCTATGGCTACACCTTC.

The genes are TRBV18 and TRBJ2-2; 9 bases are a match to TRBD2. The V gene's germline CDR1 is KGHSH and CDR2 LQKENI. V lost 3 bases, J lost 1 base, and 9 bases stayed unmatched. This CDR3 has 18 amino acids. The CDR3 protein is CASSPWGGLAQNTGELFF. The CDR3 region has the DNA TGTGCCAGCTCACCGTGGGGAGGACTAGCGCAGAACACCGGGGAGCTGTTTTTT.

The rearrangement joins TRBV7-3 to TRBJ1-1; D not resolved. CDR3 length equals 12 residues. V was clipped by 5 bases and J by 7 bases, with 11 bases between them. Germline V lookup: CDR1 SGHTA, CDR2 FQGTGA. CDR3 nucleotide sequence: TGTGCCAGCAGCCCTATCCCCGTTGAAGCTTTCTTT. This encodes CASSPIPVEAFF.